The clone carrying this TCR beta chain was counted many times. Preparation of the TCRbeta library was carried out with unique molecular identifiers. MiXCR, applied by TCRdb to the PCR reads, yields one record per CDR3 protein. Of some 300,000 distinct CDR3 sequences in the sample, approximately 10% are singletons; the top ten hold approximately 2.3%. This sample is part of a study of T-cell reconstitution after alpha-beta-depleted transplantation in children. V dropped 0 bases and J dropped 3 bases, with 9 bases sitting between them. The CDR3 loop spans 14 amino acids. Looked up from germline, CDR1 is LNHNV and CDR2 is YYDKDF (reference sequence).

V and J are TRBV15 and TRBJ2-7; no clear D gene. The sequence derives from a human donor who donated a stem cell graft to a child with acute lymphoblastic leukemia. Source: PBMCs from the stem cell graft donor, taken from the stem cell graft. As DNA, the CDR3 is TGTGCCACCAGCAGAGATCGGGTAAACTACGAGCAGTACTTC. The encoded protein is CATSRDRVNYEQYF.